A single sample gave rise to the 20 T cell receptor beta chains below, sequenced in a study of shared clonotypes between healthy human individuals. Clones were read by immunoSEQ multiplex PCR, and TCRdb kept only the in-frame ones, dropping some. This sample yields approximately 1.9 million clones, of which over 85% are seen a single time; under 2% belongs to the top ten. Selected positively for CCR7 and CD45RO-negative, naive CD8 cells excluded terminally differentiated effector memory CD45RA+ cells. Specimen: naive CD8+ T cells from PBMCs. The receptors stem from a man aged 18 to 30 in good health. Some clones in this sample may be carry-over from other donors' samples.

The chain is built from TRBV25-1 and TRBJ2-1; TRBD2 agrees at 7 bases. With V trimmed by 3 bases and J by 5 bases, 7 bases remained unmatched. This CDR3 region has 15 residues. Germline CDR1 MGHDK, CDR2 SYGVNS. This CDR3 is CASSDSGGWNNEQFF. The DNA for the CDR3 is TGTGCCAGCAGTGACTCGGGGGGTTGGAACAATGAGCAGTTCTTC. Combining the CDR3 with reference TRBV25-1 and TRBJ2-1 gives the whole variable domain EADIYQTPRYLVIGTGKKITLECSQTMGHDKMYWYQQDPGMELHLIHYSYGVNSTEKGDLSSESTVSRIRTEHFPLTLESARPSHTSQYLCASSDSGGWNNEQFFGPGTRLTVL.

The chain has TRBV19 and TRBJ2-2; TRBD2 matches at 10 bases. The CDR3 contains 18 residues. With 0 bases clipped from V and 0 bases from J, the junction kept 4 bases outside the gene matches. CDR1 and CDR2 from the germline V gene are LNHDA and SQIVND (reference sequence). In nucleotides, the CDR3 is TGTGCCAGTAGTATAGACCCCCTAGCGGGAGCGAACACCGGGGAGCTGTTTTTT. Its protein is CASSIDPLAGANTGELFF.

The chain joins TRBV6-5 to TRBJ1-2, with D tentatively TRBD1 (5 bases). The V and J ends lost 2 bases and 0 bases respectively, with 13 bases between them. The V gene's germline CDR1 is MNHEY and CDR2 SVGAGI. CDR3 length: 16 amino acids. The CDR3 here is CASSYGLGEANYGYTF. The CDR3 nucleotides are TGTGCCAGCAGTTACGGGTTAGGGGAAGCTAACTATGGCTACACCTTC.

The rearrangement links TRBV13 to TRBJ1-2; D unclear. The CDR3 is made up of 12 amino acids. The germline CDR1 and CDR2 sequences are PRHDT and FYEKMQ (reference sequence). Trimming left V 1 base short and J 7 bases short, with 7 bases between. CDR3 in amino acids: CASSLDRGGYTF. The DNA of the CDR3 is TGTGCCAGCAGCTTAGATCGCGGTGGCTACACCTTC.

This sequence joins TRBV2 and TRBJ2-1, with 7 nucleotides matching TRBD1. The CDR3 has 14 amino acids. V lost 10 bases, J lost 5 bases, and 11 bases stayed unmatched. Germline V gene sequence: CDR1 SNHLY, CDR2 FYNNEI. CDR3: CATRGGFRDNEQFF. The CDR3 DNA sequence: TGTGCCACCAGAGGGGGCTTCCGCGACAATGAGCAGTTCTTC.

The chain recombines TRBV5-1 with TRBJ2-1, with 14 bases matching TRBD2. Germline values: CDR1 SGHRS, CDR2 YFSETQ. J gave up 6 bases and V 2 bases, and 4 bases lay outside the gene matches. The CDR3 is made up of 16 amino acids. The CDR3 DNA follows: TGCGCCAGCAGCTTATCGACTAGCGGGAGGGGCAATGAGCAGTTCTTC. The encoded protein is CASSLSTSGRGNEQFF.

The chain joins TRBV11-2 to TRBJ2-2; D is unresolved. V was cut by 3 bases and J by 4 bases, with 9 bases left in between. This CDR3 spans 14 amino acids. Looked up from germline, CDR1 is SGHAT and CDR2 is FQNNGV. DNA for the CDR3: TGTGCCAGCAGCTTTGGCCAGCTCACCGGGGAGCTGTTTTTT. Protein sequence: CASSFGQLTGELFF. The entire variable domain, with the rest obtained from reference TRBV11-2 and TRBJ2-2, is as follows: EAGVAQSPRYKIIEKRQSVAFWCNPISGHATLYWYQQILGQGPKLLIQFQNNGVVDDSQLPKDRFSAERLKGVDSTLKIQPAKLEDSAVYLCASSFGQLTGELFFGEGSRLTVL.

This chain links TRBV11-2 with TRBJ2-7, with 9 positions matching TRBD2. This CDR3 spans 15 amino acids. Unmatched junction bases numbered 7, after V lost 3 bases and J lost 4 bases. Germline loops: CDR1 SGHAT, CDR2 FQNNGV. CDR3 loop: CASSLAAGGRYEQYF. The DNA for the CDR3 is TGTGCCAGCAGCTTGGCAGCGGGAGGCAGGTACGAGCAGTACTTC.

The V call is TRBV28, the J call TRBJ2-3; 8 bases fit TRBD1. This CDR3 has 15 amino acids. Germline loops: CDR1 MDHEN, CDR2 SYDVKM. V trimming: 1 base; J trimming: 6 bases; junction bases outside the gene matches: 6. CDR3 DNA: TGTGCCAGCAGTTTATACCAATCAGGGGGCGATACGCAGTATTTT. This codes for CASSLYQSGGDTQYF.

The chain uses TRBV27 and TRBJ2-1; TRBD1 might be the D (6 bases). This CDR3 has 13 amino acids. Germline-derived CDR1 and CDR2 are MNHEY and SMNVEV (reference sequence). With 8 bases removed from V and 8 bases from J, the gap between germline ends came to 16 bases. CDR3 residues: CASGEQGGDEQFF. CDR3 coding DNA: TGTGCCAGCGGTGAACAGGGTGGGGATGAGCAGTTCTTC.

This chain connects TRBV6-6 to TRBJ2-7, with a tentative D call TRBD2 (5 bases). This CDR3 is 16 amino acids long. Trimming removed 0 bases from V and 0 bases from J, with 12 bases in between. Germline V gene data show CDR1 as MNHNY and CDR2 as SVGAGI (reference sequence). The CDR3 sequence is CASSYSLAPSSYEQYF. In DNA, the CDR3 is TGTGCCAGCAGTTACTCCCTAGCACCGAGCTCCTACGAGCAGTACTTC.

The chain uses TRBV28 and TRBJ2-1; D is possibly TRBD2 (5 bases). The V end was cut by 3 bases, the J end by 10 bases, with 16 bases between. Germline V CDR1 and CDR2: MDHEN, SYDVKM. The length of the CDR3 is 14 residues. The CDR3 sequence: CASSLGPGTLEQFF. DNA for the CDR3: TGTGCCAGCAGTTTGGGTCCGGGAACACTGGAGCAGTTCTTC.

The rearrangement uses TRBV28 and TRBJ1-2, with 7 bases lining up with TRBD1. This CDR3 is 14 amino acids long. With 6 bases clipped from V and 4 bases from J, the junction kept 8 bases outside the gene matches. Germline V lookup: CDR1 MDHEN, CDR2 SYDVKM. Here the CDR3 reads CASSPPDRTYGYTF. The CDR3 DNA sequence: TGTGCCAGCAGCCCCCCGGACAGGACCTATGGCTACACCTTC.

This sequence joins TRBV15 and TRBJ2-7; D is uncertain. Looked up from germline, CDR1 is LNHNV and CDR2 is YYDKDF (reference sequence). The V end was cut by 1 base, the J end by 5 bases, with 9 bases between. The CDR3 spans 13 residues. CDR3 sequence: CATSRGPLDEQYF. The CDR3 nucleotides are TGTGCCACCAGCAGAGGGCCATTGGACGAGCAGTACTTC.

The chain uses TRBV28 and TRBJ1-1; D perhaps matches TRBD1 (5 bases). V was trimmed by 5 bases and J by 2 bases, leaving 15 bases between them. This CDR3 has 15 amino acids. Germline V gene lookup returns CDR1 MDHEN and CDR2 SYDVKM. Written as DNA, the CDR3 is TGTGCCAGCAGTGTCCTCGCAGGGATTAACACTGAAGCTTTCTTT. Translating it yields CASSVLAGINTEAFF.

The genes are TRBV7-8 and TRBJ2-7, with TRBD2 as a possible D gene (6 bases). Germline V gives CDR1 SGHVS, CDR2 FQNEAQ. Trimming stripped 3 bases from V and 0 bases from J, with 12 bases between. The length of the CDR3 is 15 residues. CDR3 region: CASSLQGLSSYEQYF. CDR3 DNA sequence: TGTGCCAGCAGCTTGCAGGGACTCAGCTCCTACGAGCAGTACTTC. The whole variable domain, remainder taken from reference TRBV7-8 and TRBJ2-7, is GAGVSQSPRYKVAKRGQDVALRCDPISGHVSLFWYQQALGQGPEFLTYFQNEAQLDKSGLPSDRFFAERPEGSVSTLKIQRTQQEDSAVYLCASSLQGLSSYEQYFGPGTRLTVT.

This chain connects TRBV6-5 to TRBJ2-5; TRBD2 matches 7 bases. Germline V lookup: CDR1 MNHEY, CDR2 SVGAGI. Trimming took 2 bases from V and 3 from J; bases not matched to a gene: 9. The CDR3 totals 16 residues. CDR3 nucleotides: TGTGCCAGCAGTTACAGAGGTAGCGGGTATAAAGAGACCCAGTACTTC. It encodes CASSYRGSGYKETQYF.

V gene TRBV29-1 combines with J gene TRBJ1-2; 7 bases line up with TRBD1. CDR1 SQVTM and CDR2 ANQGSEA come from the germline V gene. The CDR3 covers 13 residues. The trim removed 4 bases at V and 6 bases at J, leaving 8 bases unmatched. The CDR3 loop is CSVGGDSVHGYTF. The CDR3 DNA sequence: TGCAGCGTTGGGGGGGACAGTGTACATGGCTACACCTTC.

As to this clone: The sample has other DNA sequences that encode this CDR3 too. The chain links TRBV4-3 to TRBJ2-7; D ambiguous. V lost 1 base to trimming and J lost 0 bases, with 7 bases between them. The CDR3 loop spans 14 amino acids. Germline V gene data show CDR1 as LGHNA and CDR2 as YSLEER. The CDR3 region is CASSQGWGSYEQYF. As DNA, the CDR3 is TGCGCCAGCAGCCAAGGTTGGGGCTCCTACGAGCAGTACTTC.

The chain recombines TRBV7-8 with TRBJ2-7; tentatively, D is TRBD1 (6 bases). V was shortened by 1 base and J by 7 bases, with 17 bases between the two germline ends. Germline-derived CDR1 and CDR2 are SGHVS and FQNEAQ. This CDR3 has 15 residues. The CDR3 spells CASSLDRVRSEEQYF. As DNA, the CDR3 is TGTGCCAGCAGCTTAGACAGGGTCCGATCGGAGGAGCAGTACTTC.